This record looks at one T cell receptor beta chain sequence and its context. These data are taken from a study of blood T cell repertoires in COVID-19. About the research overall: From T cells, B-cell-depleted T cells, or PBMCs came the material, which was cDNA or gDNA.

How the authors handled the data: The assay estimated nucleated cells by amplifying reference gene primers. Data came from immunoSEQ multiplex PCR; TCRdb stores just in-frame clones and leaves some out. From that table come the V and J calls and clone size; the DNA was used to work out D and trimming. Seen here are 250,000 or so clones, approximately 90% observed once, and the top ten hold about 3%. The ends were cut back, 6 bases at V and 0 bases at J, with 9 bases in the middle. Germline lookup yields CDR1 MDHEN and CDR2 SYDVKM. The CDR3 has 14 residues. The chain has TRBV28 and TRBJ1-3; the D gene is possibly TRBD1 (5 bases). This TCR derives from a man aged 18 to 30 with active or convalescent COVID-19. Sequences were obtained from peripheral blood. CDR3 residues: CASSSRVSGNTIYF. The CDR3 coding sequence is TGTGCCAGCAGCTCCAGGGTCTCTGGAAACACCATATATTTT.